What follows is one TCR beta chain and its context. Its antigen is unidentified. This entry comes from a study of neoadjuvant nivolumab and ipilimumab in lung cancer. Study outcomes and limitations: Pretherapy blood TCR richness correlated positively with resected tumor richness.

Germline-derived CDR1 and CDR2 are SSHAT and FNYEAQ (reference sequence). This CDR3 has 15 amino acids. J was trimmed by 4 bases and V by 3 bases; bases with no gene match: 8. Data came from immunoSEQ multiplex PCR; TCRdb stores just in-frame clones and leaves some out. The sample carries around 10,000 clones, 81% recorded once. V usage is TRBV7-7 and J usage is TRBJ2-5, with 7 positions matching TRBD1. The sample here was peripheral blood, taken before neoadjuvant nivolumab, alone or with ipilimumab. This receptor was obtained from an adult with non-small cell lung cancer. The CDR3 is CASSLRGRGLETQYF. DNA of the CDR3: TGTGCCAGCAGCTTGAGGGGGCGCGGACTAGAGACCCAGTACTTC. Drawing the rest from reference TRBV7-7 and TRBJ2-5, the complete variable domain is GAGVSQSPRYKVTKRGQDVTLRCDPISSHATLYWYQQALGQGPEFLTYFNYEAQPDKSGLPSDRFSAERPEGSISTLTIQRTEQRDSAMYRCASSLRGRGLETQYFGPGTRLLVL.